Shown below are 32 T cell receptor beta chains from a single sample sequenced in a study of blood T cells in healthy people across ages. Next came a second PCR, run for about 7 to 12 cycles, which used a sample-barcoded 5' primer along with a J-beta primer mix. In TCRdb, the 5' RACE reads were re-called with MiXCR into one record per CDR3 protein. The sample yields roughly 800,000 distinct CDR3 sequences, 55% to 70% seen once. The sample taken for sequencing was blood. These receptors were collected from a man aged 25 to 45 in good health.

The V call is TRBV6-6, the J call TRBJ2-6, with a weak D call TRBD1 (6 bases). V was clipped by 5 bases and J by 1 base, with 9 bases between them. Germline values: CDR1 MNHNY, CDR2 SVGAGI (reference sequence). The CDR3 covers 15 residues. The CDR3 DNA sequence: TGTGCCAGCAGTCAGACAGGATCTGGGGCCAACGTCCTGACTTTC. Translating it yields CASSQTGSGANVLTF.

This clonotype was seen more than once but under ten times. V gene TRBV18 combines with J gene TRBJ2-5; D is undetermined. Trimming shortened V by 3 bases and J by 5 bases, and 7 bases separated the two germline ends. Per germline, CDR1 KGHSH and CDR2 LQKENI. The CDR3 sequence is 12 residues long. The CDR3 DNA reads as TGTGCCAGCTCACCTCAACGGGAGACCCAGTACTTC. Its translation is CASSPQRETQYF.

This clonotype has only a few counts. The rearrangement links TRBV20-1 to TRBJ2-7; D unresolved. CDR3 length: 14 amino acids. V gave up 5 bases and J gave up 1 base, with 15 bases separating them. Germline CDR1 is DFQATT and CDR2 is SNEGSKA (reference sequence). Here the CDR3 DNA reads TGCAGTGCTCTCGCCGACCCGGCGTCCTACGAGCAGTACTTC. Translated, it gives CSALADPASYEQYF.

For this clonotype: A much larger clone is a single base away; this may be a read error. This chain connects TRBV7-7 to TRBJ2-5; D remains ambiguous. Germline-derived CDR1 and CDR2 are SSHAT and FNYEAQ (reference sequence). V gave up 3 bases and J gave up 1 base, with 12 bases separating them. CDR3 size: 15 residues. The CDR3 DNA is TGTGCCAGCAGCTTCGGGCAAAGTCTCCAAGAGACCCAGTACTTC. It codes for CASSFGQSLQETQYF.

This rearrangement joins TRBV30 to TRBJ2-7; no reliable D call. The CDR3 contains 12 residues. V was clipped by 0 bases and J by 2 bases, with 5 bases between them. From germline, CDR1 is GTSNPN and CDR2 SVGIG (reference sequence). CDR3 DNA: TGTGCCTGGAGTGTGGCACCCTACGAGCAGTACTTC. This gives the protein CAWSVAPYEQYF.

On this clonotype itself: Compared with germline, one end of the junction differs, possibly owing to a read error. DNA of the CDR3: TGTGCCGGCAGCTTTGTACAGGGGGGAGATACGCAGTATTTT. It translates to CAGSFVQGGDTQYF. The gene calls are TRBV7-2 and TRBJ2-3; 8 bases line up with TRBD1. CDR1 and CDR2 from the germline V gene are SGHTA and FQGNSA. This CDR3 comprises 14 residues.

This clonotype was seen a few times. The J gene is TRBJ2-7, the V gene TRBV20-1, with D perhaps TRBD2 (5 bases). The length of the CDR3 is 17 residues. Germline CDR1 and CDR2: DFQATT and SNEGSKA (reference sequence). Trimming shortened V by 0 bases and J by 6 bases, and 24 bases separated the two germline ends. In DNA form, the CDR3 reads TGCAGTGCTAGAGATCGAGGGAGAGGCACTTCCCGAAGCGAGCAGTACTTC. It yields the protein CSARDRGRGTSRSEQYF.

The chain joins TRBV12-3 or TRBV12-4 to TRBJ2-3, with D hard to call. The CDR3 contains 13 residues. V was cut by 4 bases and J by 4 bases, with 9 bases left in between. The CDR3: CASSSQISDTQYF. The CDR3 nucleotides are TGTGCCAGCAGTTCCCAAATATCAGATACGCAGTATTTT.

Concerning this clonotype: No DNA is shown, since the ends of the CDR3 on it are uncertain; the CDR3 is the one TCRdb lists. This chain uses TRBV21-1 with TRBJ2-6. TRBV21-1 is an annotated pseudogene. The CDR3 is 21 amino acids in total, end residues counted. The CDR3 protein is CASSKECDLFGPGSWANVLTF.

The sample holds one count of this clonotype. The V and J genes are TRBV6-2 or TRBV6-3 and TRBJ2-1; D might be TRBD1 (7 bases). The V end lost 5 bases, the J end lost 7 bases, and 18 bases lay between the germline ends. This CDR3 comprises 15 residues. Germline V gene sequence: CDR1 MNHEY, CDR2 SVGEGT. The CDR3 region is CASSKRLEGANEQFF. CDR3 nucleotide sequence: TGTGCCAGCAGTAAAAGACTAGAGGGGGCGAATGAGCAGTTCTTC.

A few counts support this clonotype. The chain has TRBV29-1 and TRBJ2-1; 7 bases fit TRBD1. With V trimmed by 0 bases and J by 4 bases, 9 bases remained unmatched. Germline V CDR1 and CDR2: SQVTM, ANQGSEA. The CDR3 is 16 amino acids. In nucleotides, the CDR3 is TGCAGCGTTGAAGACCCGAACAGGGGCTTATACAATGAGCAGTTCTTC. It specifies CSVEDPNRGLYNEQFF.

V usage is TRBV27 and J usage is TRBJ2-7; 12 bases are a match to TRBD1. The CDR3 covers 14 residues. CDR1 and CDR2 from the germline V gene are MNHEY and SMNVEV (reference sequence). After removal of 2 bases from V and 9 bases from J, the junction contained 5 bases not matched to a gene. CDR3 nucleotide sequence: TGTGCCAGCAGTTTAGCCGGGACAGGGGGCGTGCAGTACTTC. This encodes CASSLAGTGGVQYF.

The chain uses TRBV13 and TRBJ2-5, with 12 bases matching TRBD2. Germline lookup yields CDR1 PRHDT and CDR2 FYEKMQ (reference sequence). The CDR3 spans 16 residues. V gave up 5 bases and J gave up 1 base; unmatched junction bases: 5. The CDR3 bases are TGTGCCAGCAGCGAACTACTAGCGGGGGGCCAAGAGACCCAGTACTTC. Its protein is CASSELLAGGQETQYF.

This chain uses TRBV7-2 with TRBJ2-1; 8 bases align to TRBD2. The CDR3 covers 17 residues. V shed 2 bases and J 0 bases; nucleotides not matched to a gene: 6. CDR1 and CDR2 (germline): SGHTA, FQGNSA. The CDR3 sequence: CASSLFSGGYSYNEQFF. For the CDR3, the DNA is TGTGCCAGCAGCTTATTCTCGGGGGGGTACTCCTACAATGAGCAGTTCTTC.

In this sample, this clonotype turned up a few times. The V call is TRBV6-5, the J call TRBJ1-4, with TRBD1 matching over 7 bases. Trimming took 2 bases from V and 6 from J; bases not matched to a gene: 6. The CDR3 loop spans 15 amino acids. Germline V lookup: CDR1 MNHEY, CDR2 SVGAGI. For the CDR3, the DNA is TGTGCCAGCAGTTACAGGGGGCTACACTATGAAAAACTGTTTTTT. It is translated as CASSYRGLHYEKLFF.

This clonotype was seen just once. The chain is built from TRBV6-1 and TRBJ2-1; D is undetermined. CDR3 size: 15 residues. Germline CDR1 and CDR2: MNHNS and SASEGT. Trimming stripped 8 bases from V and 0 bases from J, with 14 bases between. CDR3 in amino acids: CASEMLVSSYNEQFF. The CDR3 DNA reads TGTGCCAGCGAGATGCTAGTGAGCTCCTACAATGAGCAGTTCTTC.

This clonotype was seen a handful of times. V and J are TRBV6-1 and TRBJ2-3; possible D gene TRBD1, 6 bases. The CDR3 extends over 14 amino acids. From germline, CDR1 is MNHNS and CDR2 SASEGT. V gave up 6 bases and J gave up 3 bases, with 13 bases separating them. CDR3 amino acids: CASRRPQGTDTQYF. Here the CDR3 DNA reads TGTGCCAGCAGACGACCCCAGGGGACAGATACGCAGTATTTT.

The chain uses TRBV7-2 and TRBJ1-2; D is possibly TRBD1 (6 bases). The V gene lost 2 bases and the J gene lost 7 bases, with 14 bases spanning the gap. The CDR3 consists of 14 residues. Germline CDR1 reads SGHTA; CDR2 reads FQGNSA. The chain's CDR3 is CASSLSGGLSGYTF. For the CDR3, the DNA is TGTGCCAGCAGCTTAAGTGGGGGGCTCTCTGGCTACACCTTC.

This chain joins TRBV27 and TRBJ2-3; D perhaps matches TRBD1 (6 bases). V lost 3 bases, J lost 4 bases, and 17 bases lay in between. The CDR3 loop spans 16 amino acids. The germline V gene encodes CDR1 MNHEY and CDR2 SMNVEV (reference sequence). The CDR3 is CASSFRAAQGPDTQYF. In DNA form, the CDR3 reads TGTGCCAGCAGTTTCCGGGCGGCACAGGGCCCAGATACGCAGTATTTT.

This clonotype has only a few counts. This chain links TRBV5-1 with TRBJ2-5; no clear D gene. V shed 0 bases and J shed 2 bases, with 8 bases lying between them. In germline, CDR1 is SGHRS, CDR2 YFSETQ. This CDR3 contains 14 residues. CDR3 nucleotides: TGCGCCAGCAGCTTGGAACTCAATCAAGAGACCCAGTACTTC. Protein sequence: CASSLELNQETQYF.

The J gene is TRBJ2-2, the V gene TRBV4-2; 8 bases map to TRBD2. The germline CDR1 and CDR2 sequences are LGHNA and YNFKEQ. V was clipped by 4 bases and J by 6 bases; unmatched bases: 10. CDR3 length equals 16 residues. This chain's CDR3 is CASSLSGGRFAGELFF. In DNA form, the CDR3 reads TGTGCCAGCAGCCTGAGCGGCGGGAGGTTCGCCGGGGAGCTGTTTTTT.

CDR3 bases: TGTGCCAGCAGCCAGACGGGGGTACAAAACATTCAGTACTTC. Protein sequence: CASSQTGVQNIQYF. The chain uses TRBV4-2 and TRBJ2-4; possible D gene TRBD2, 6 bases. Germline V gene lookup returns CDR1 LGHNA and CDR2 YNFKEQ. V lost 3 bases and J 5 bases, leaving 11 bases between the germline ends. The CDR3 consists of 14 residues.

This clonotype was seen ten or more times. The V gene is TRBV7-2, the J gene TRBJ2-1; 10 positions match TRBD2. Unmatched junction bases numbered 16, after V lost 5 bases and J lost 0 bases. Germline-derived CDR1 and CDR2 are SGHTA and FQGNSA. CDR3 length: 20 amino acids. The CDR3: CASSTQRASGGPPSYNEQFF. The CDR3 nucleotides are TGTGCCAGCAGCACGCAGAGGGCTAGCGGGGGCCCCCCCTCCTACAATGAGCAGTTCTTC.

This clonotype was counted a few times. The CDR3: CASSDDRPTDTQYF. CDR3 bases: TGCGCCAGCAGTGATGACCGCCCCACAGATACGCAGTATTTT. The rearrangement links TRBV10-1 to TRBJ2-3; D gene uncertain. V lost 3 bases and J 2 bases, leaving 9 bases between the germline ends. CDR3 length equals 14 residues. Germline V CDR1 and CDR2: WNHNN, SYGVQD (reference sequence).

This rearrangement joins TRBV5-1 to TRBJ2-7; the match to TRBD1 covers 7 bases. The trim removed 4 bases at V and 2 bases at J, leaving 12 bases unmatched. The CDR3 extends over 16 amino acids. Germline V gene data show CDR1 as SGHRS and CDR2 as YFSETQ. The CDR3 nucleotides are TGCGCCAGCAGCCAGGGTGCCGCAGACAGGGCCTACGAGCAGTACTTC. As protein: CASSQGAADRAYEQYF. The full variable domain, with the rest looked up from reference TRBV5-1 and TRBJ2-7, is KAGVTQTPRYLIKTRGQQVTLSCSPISGHRSVSWYQQTPGQGLQFLFEYFSETQRNKGNFPGRFSGRQFSNSRSEMNVSTLELGDSALYLCASSQGAADRAYEQYFGPGTRLTVT.

This clonotype appeared a few times. The chain has TRBV4-2 and TRBJ2-2; the D gene is possibly TRBD2 (5 bases). Trimming took 1 base from V and 4 from J, leaving 13 bases between them. The CDR3 is made up of 16 amino acids. CDR1 is LGHNA, CDR2 YNFKEQ, per germline. DNA for the CDR3: TGTGCCAGCAGCCAAGGCGCTCTGGACTTCACCGGGGAGCTGTTTTTT. Its translation: CASSQGALDFTGELFF.

This clonotype turned up a few times. The chain employs TRBV29-1 and TRBJ2-3, with 8 bases that match TRBD1. Germline V gene sequence: CDR1 SQVTM, CDR2 ANQGSEA. The CDR3 is 12 residues long. The junction had 5 bases not matched to a gene; V was cut back by 7 bases and J by 5 bases. This CDR3 reads CSARDRRDTQYF. As DNA, the CDR3 is TGCAGCGCCCGGGACAGGCGAGATACGCAGTATTTT.

The chain uses TRBV5-1 and TRBJ2-7; the D is unclear. CDR1 SGHRS and CDR2 YFSETQ come from the germline V gene. Trimming took off 4 bases at V and 3 bases at J, with 11 bases between the two ends. The CDR3 totals 13 residues. CDR3 region: CASSRAGGYEQYF. CDR3 in DNA: TGCGCCAGCAGCCGGGCCGGCGGCTACGAGCAGTACTTC.

This chain connects TRBV6-1 to TRBJ2-4; 10 nucleotides match TRBD2. The CDR3 has 18 amino acids. V trimming: 4 bases; J trimming: 0 bases; junction bases outside the gene matches: 9. In germline, CDR1 is MNHNS, CDR2 SASEGT. The CDR3 nucleotides are TGTGCCAGCAGTGCCCCTAAACTAGCGGGGTTAGCCAAAAACATTCAGTACTTC. Its protein product is CASSAPKLAGLAKNIQYF.

J is TRBJ2-7 and V is TRBV20-1; possible D gene TRBD1, 5 bases. This CDR3 spans 13 amino acids. Trimming took 2 bases from V and 6 from J, leaving 14 bases between them. In germline, CDR1 is DFQATT, CDR2 SNEGSKA (reference sequence). The CDR3 nucleotides are TGCAGTGCTAGAATTCAGGGCAAGGGCGAGCAGTACTTC. Residues: CSARIQGKGEQYF.

V gene TRBV6-6 combines with J gene TRBJ2-3, with a tentative D call TRBD2 (6 bases). The ends were cut back, 0 bases at V and 7 bases at J, with 17 bases in the middle. In germline, CDR1 is MNHNY, CDR2 SVGAGI (reference sequence). There are 16 residues in the CDR3. The CDR3 is CASSYSNADYRNTQYF. The CDR3 DNA reads TGTGCCAGCAGTTACTCAAACGCGGACTACAGGAATACGCAGTATTTT.

The chain combines TRBV3-1 with TRBJ2-4, with D possibly TRBD1 on 5 matching bases. V was pared by 1 base and J by 0 bases, with 10 bases between. CDR1 is LGHDT and CDR2 is YNNKEL in the germline V gene (reference sequence). The CDR3 contains 16 residues. The CDR3 coding sequence is TGTGCCAGCAGCCAAGGGGGCGGAGCAGCCAAAAACATTCAGTACTTC. It yields the protein CASSQGGGAAKNIQYF.